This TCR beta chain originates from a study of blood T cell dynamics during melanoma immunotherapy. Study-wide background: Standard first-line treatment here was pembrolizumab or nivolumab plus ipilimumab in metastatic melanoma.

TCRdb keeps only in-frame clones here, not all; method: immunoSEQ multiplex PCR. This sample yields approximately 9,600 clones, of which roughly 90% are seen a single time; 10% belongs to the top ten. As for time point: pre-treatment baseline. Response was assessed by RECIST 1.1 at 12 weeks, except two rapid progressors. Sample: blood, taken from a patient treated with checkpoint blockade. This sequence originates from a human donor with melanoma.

The CDR3 sequence is CAIRPGQGWTGELFF. The DNA for the CDR3 is TGTGCCATCAGACCGGGACAGGGATGGACCGGGGAGCTGTTTTTT. The J gene is TRBJ2-2, the V gene TRBV10-3; TRBD1 matches at 9 bases. V trimming: 6 bases; J trimming: 5 bases; junction bases outside the gene matches: 7. The germline V gene encodes CDR1 ENHRY and CDR2 SYGVKD. The CDR3 sequence is 15 residues long.